This TCR beta chain was observed in a study of human CD4 T cells and Enterobacteriaceae (TCRdb year 2020). The CDR3, from cysteine to phenylalanine, totals 14 residues. This entry keeps only the CDR3 DNA: 42 bases, framed from base 1. Via the germline V gene, CDR1 is MDHEN and CDR2 SYDVKM. Trimming leaves V shorter by 7 bases and J shorter by 5 bases, with the junction holding 8 bases beyond the gene matches. Memory CD4+ T cells, defined as all CD4+ cells except CD45RA+CCR7+CD95- naive cells, were FACS-sorted on a FACSAria III to over 95% purity. Healthy donor blood was obtained from blood donation centers in Switzerland. Total CD4+ T cells and monocytes were enriched by positive selection with CD4 and CD14 magnetic microbeads. CD8+, CD14+, CD16+, CD56+, CD19+ and CD25-bright cells were excluded prior to sorting. In two blood donors, total memory CD4+ T cells were sequenced directly ex vivo to assess in vivo expansion of bacteria-reactive clonotypes. Isolation of peripheral blood mononuclear cells from donor blood was performed with Ficoll-Paque Plus.

Of note for this clone: Its antigen remains unidentified. No quality values exist for individual bases; no much larger clone is one base distant.

Deep-level sequencing, with a detection sensitivity of one cell in 200,000, was applied to the ex vivo total memory CD4+ samples. Genomic DNA was extracted from cell pellets with the QIAamp DNA Micro Kit, and its quantity and purity were checked by spectrophotometry. TCR Vbeta CDR3 regions were amplified with the immunoSEQ multiplex PCR assay. The amplicons were sequenced on the Illumina HiSeq platform. The retrieved sequences were 87 nucleotides in length and included the CDR3 region. Turning to the authors' computational methods: A unique productive TCR Vbeta nucleotide sequence was defined as a clonotype and was quantified by productive template frequency from ImmunoSEQ Analyzer V3.0. A threshold at the top 5th percentile of each frequency-ranked repertoire was used to define expanded clonotypes. The R package fossil was used to compute repertoire overlap as Chao-Jaccard, and the R package MASS was used to visualize the overlap by nonmetric multidimensional scaling. TCRdb retrieved this table from immuneACCESS and kept in-frame rearrangements only. Not all clones are present; in checked studies, unresolved V genes account for under half, and no reason is known for the remainder. The V and J calls and clone size were taken over from that table, and D and trimming were inferred from the DNA. Here the sample has about 25,000 clones; about 82% occur a single time. The ten largest make up around 0.88% of the sample.

General study outcomes and caveats: Compared with specific clonotypes, broadly cross-reactive clonotypes seemed more expanded ex vivo, with 11 of 19 and 21 of 34 falling in the top 5%. The only basis for inferring the reactivity of ex vivo clonotypes was matching nucleotide sequences to CFSE-low cultures from the same donors.

The chain is made from TRBV28 and TRBJ2-7, with 10 junctional bases fitting TRBD2. Sequencing used memory CD4+ T cells from blood. According to the study, the label for this sample's cell subset or site signals: total memory CD4 T cells sorted directly ex vivo, unstimulated. The source is a human donor in good health. CDR3 sequence: CASTAAGGLDEQYF. Read as DNA, the sequence is TGTGCCAGCACGGCAGCGGGAGGGCTCGACGAGCAGTACTTC.